These T cell receptor beta chains were read from a single sample in a study of cytomegalovirus exposure and HLA in healthy donors. The repertoire was sequenced with immunoSEQ multiplex PCR; TCRdb's copy has only in-frame clones and lacks some. The sample records 150,000 to 250,000 clones, around 83% being singletons. The sequenced sample consisted of PBMCs. These receptor sequences come from a woman in her 30s in good health and CMV-seropositive. The CDR3 runs from the conserved cysteine through the conserved F or W.

v_gene	j_gene	CDR3aa
TRBV7-9	TRBJ2-4	CASSSIDIQYF
TRBV4-1	TRBJ2-3	CASSPEILRTDTQYF
TRBV11-2	TRBJ1-5	CASSLTGGRDQPQHF
TRBV28	TRBJ1-2	CASSPGTGYSYGYTF
TRBV28	TRBJ1-2	CASSDTGGYGYTF
TRBV6-5	TRBJ1-4	CASSPASTNEKLFF
TRBV7-6	TRBJ2-1	CASSLGSGRWGEQFF
TRBV2	TRBJ1-3	CASSRGSGNTIYF
TRBV12-5	TRBJ1-1	CASGSGGLGAFF
TRBV7-9	TRBJ2-3	CASSYPSGRGPDTQYF
TRBV2	TRBJ2-3	CASTLPGLAFTTDTQYF
TRBV6-1	TRBJ2-1	CASSEGRDMRREQFF
TRBV5-6	TRBJ2-2	CASSPGTGFYTGELFF
TRBV7-9	TRBJ1-1	CASSQTDTEAFF
TRBV6-1	TRBJ1-3	CASLLGNTIYF
TRBV6-1	TRBJ2-3	CASSEGLAVLLTDTQYF
TRBV29-1	TRBJ1-1	CSVAGLNTEAFF
TRBV2	TRBJ1-5	CASTLEGAGNQPQHF
TRBV6-5	TRBJ2-7	CASSPLGLSSYEQYF
TRBV9	TRBJ1-3	CASSTGQAHSGNTIYF
TRBV7-8	TRBJ2-1	CASSSGTSGEVSNEQFF
TRBV29-1	TRBJ2-3	CSARPPTTGTQYF
TRBV5-1	TRBJ1-2	CASRAGADGGYTF
TRBV10-2	TRBJ1-5	CASSESATGNNQPQHF
TRBV28	TRBJ2-3	CASSSAFLSGSRDTQYF
TRBV19	TRBJ1-4	CASSTLGRSEKLFF
TRBV6-1	TRBJ2-5	CASRQSGGQETQYF
TRBV6-5	TRBJ2-1	CASSYPDRVNEQFF
TRBV6-1	TRBJ1-2	CASSVQGAGYNYGYTF
TRBV9	TRBJ2-1	CASSVEGYNEQFF
TRBV30	TRBJ2-1	CAWSRIAPKNEQFF
TRBV19	TRBJ1-2	CASSRDRETDGYTF
TRBV28	TRBJ1-2	CASRRTGVNYGYTF
TRBV4-1	TRBJ2-7	CASSQDWAPPLEQYF
TRBV6-5	TRBJ1-2	CASSRDRDPYGYTF
TRBV29-1	TRBJ1-5	CSVATGVNQPQHF
TRBV28	TRBJ2-1	CASSLQRRDNEQFF
TRBV10-3	TRBJ1-5	CAISGDRVSRNQPQHF
TRBV27	TRBJ1-1	CASSLREEDEAFF
TRBV28	TRBJ1-5	CASSVTTGVDQPQHF
TRBV11-2	TRBJ2-7	CASSKRLAGELAGDEQYF
TRBV5-4	TRBJ1-4	CASSLRTGDGEKLFF
TRBV30	TRBJ1-2	CAWNEGANYGYTF
TRBV28	TRBJ2-7	CASSLIRYEQYF
TRBV5-1	TRBJ1-2	CASSASGTGVGGYTF
TRBV28	TRBJ1-5	CASIPGTGLMKAQHF
TRBV5-6	TRBJ1-5	CASSWTGDRYQPQHF
TRBV2	TRBJ2-3	CASTGQGTDTQYF
TRBV7-9	TRBJ2-1	CASSSRAGINEQFF
TRBV12-5	TRBJ1-2	CASAYISNYGYTF
TRBV6-5	TRBJ1-1	CASRENDRDTEAFF
TRBV30	TRBJ2-1	CAWRPAGGPHEQFF
TRBV5-1	TRBJ1-4	CASSPTGGNEKLFF
TRBV15	TRBJ2-7	CATSRGSFGASYEQYF